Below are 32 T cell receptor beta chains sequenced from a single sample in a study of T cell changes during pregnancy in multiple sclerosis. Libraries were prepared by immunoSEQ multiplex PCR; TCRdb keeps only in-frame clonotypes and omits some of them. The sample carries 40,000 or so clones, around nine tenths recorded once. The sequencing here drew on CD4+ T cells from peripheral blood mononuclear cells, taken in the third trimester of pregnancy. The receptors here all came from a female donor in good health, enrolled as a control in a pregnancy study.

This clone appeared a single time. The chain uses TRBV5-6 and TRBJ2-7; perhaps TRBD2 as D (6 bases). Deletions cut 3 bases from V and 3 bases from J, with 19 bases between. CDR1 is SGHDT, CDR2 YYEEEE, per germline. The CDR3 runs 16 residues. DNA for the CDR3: TGTGCCAGCAGCTCCCTGGGGGGTGCTAAGGACTACGAGCAGTACTTC. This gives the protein CASSSLGGAKDYEQYF.

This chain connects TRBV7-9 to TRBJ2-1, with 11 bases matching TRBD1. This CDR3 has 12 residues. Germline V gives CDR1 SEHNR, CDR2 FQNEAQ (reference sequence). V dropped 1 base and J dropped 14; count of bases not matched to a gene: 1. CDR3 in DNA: TGTGCCAGCAGCTTAGGGGGACAGGGGGAGTTCTTC. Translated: CASSLGGQGEFF.

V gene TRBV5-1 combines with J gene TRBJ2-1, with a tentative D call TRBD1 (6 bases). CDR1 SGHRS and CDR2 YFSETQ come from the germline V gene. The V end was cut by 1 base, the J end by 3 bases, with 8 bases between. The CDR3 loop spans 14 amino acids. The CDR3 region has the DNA TGCGCCAGCAGCTTGCAGGACAGCTACAATGAGCAGTTCTTC. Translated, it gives CASSLQDSYNEQFF. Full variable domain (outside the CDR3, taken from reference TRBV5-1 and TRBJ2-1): KAGVTQTPRYLIKTRGQQVTLSCSPISGHRSVSWYQQTPGQGLQFLFEYFSETQRNKGNFPGRFSGRQFSNSRSEMNVSTLELGDSALYLCASSLQDSYNEQFFGPGTRLTVL.

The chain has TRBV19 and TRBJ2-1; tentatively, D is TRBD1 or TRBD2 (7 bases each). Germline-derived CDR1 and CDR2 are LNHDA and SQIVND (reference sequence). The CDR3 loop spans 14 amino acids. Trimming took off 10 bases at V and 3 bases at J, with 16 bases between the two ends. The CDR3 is CATRGLAVYNEQFF. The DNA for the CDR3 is TGTGCCACTAGGGGGCTAGCGGTCTACAATGAGCAGTTCTTC.

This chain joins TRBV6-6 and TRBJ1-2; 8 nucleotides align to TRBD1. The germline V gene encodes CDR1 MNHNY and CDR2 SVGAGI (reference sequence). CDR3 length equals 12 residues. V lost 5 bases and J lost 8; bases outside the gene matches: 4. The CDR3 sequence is CASSARGRGYTF. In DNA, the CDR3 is TGTGCCAGCAGTGCCAGGGGGCGCGGCTACACCTTC.

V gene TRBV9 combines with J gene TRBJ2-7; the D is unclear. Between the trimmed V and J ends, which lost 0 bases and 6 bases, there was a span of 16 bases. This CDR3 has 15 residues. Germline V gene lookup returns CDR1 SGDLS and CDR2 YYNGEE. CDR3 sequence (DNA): TGTGCCAGCAGCGTAGGATCGCCAAGCACGGTCGAGCAGTACTTC. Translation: CASSVGSPSTVEQYF.

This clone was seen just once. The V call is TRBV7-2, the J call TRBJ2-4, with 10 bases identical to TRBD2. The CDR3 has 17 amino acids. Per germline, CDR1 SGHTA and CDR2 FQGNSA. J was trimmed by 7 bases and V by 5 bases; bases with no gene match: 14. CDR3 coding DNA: TGTGCCAGCAGCCGGATAGCGGGGGGAATGTCGGGGAACATTCAGTACTTC. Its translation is CASSRIAGGMSGNIQYF.

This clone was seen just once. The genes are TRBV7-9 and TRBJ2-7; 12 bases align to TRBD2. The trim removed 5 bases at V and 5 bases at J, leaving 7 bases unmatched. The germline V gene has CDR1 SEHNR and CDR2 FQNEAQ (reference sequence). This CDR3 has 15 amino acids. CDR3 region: CASSTGLAGIDEQYF. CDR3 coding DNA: TGTGCCAGCAGCACCGGACTAGCGGGGATCGACGAGCAGTACTTC.

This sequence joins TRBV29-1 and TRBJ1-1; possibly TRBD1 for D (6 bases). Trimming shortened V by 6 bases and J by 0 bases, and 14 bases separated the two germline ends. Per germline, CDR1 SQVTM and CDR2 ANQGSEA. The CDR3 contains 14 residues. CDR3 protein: CSVDLTGVNTEAFF. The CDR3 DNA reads TGCAGCGTCGACCTGACAGGAGTGAACACTGAAGCTTTCTTT.

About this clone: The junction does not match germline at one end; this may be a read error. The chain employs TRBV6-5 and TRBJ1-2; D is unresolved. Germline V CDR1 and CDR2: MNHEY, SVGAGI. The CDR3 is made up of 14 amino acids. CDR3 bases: TGTGCCAGCAGTTACGCGCCGATGCAAACGGGTTTCTCCTTC. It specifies CASSYAPMQTGFSF.

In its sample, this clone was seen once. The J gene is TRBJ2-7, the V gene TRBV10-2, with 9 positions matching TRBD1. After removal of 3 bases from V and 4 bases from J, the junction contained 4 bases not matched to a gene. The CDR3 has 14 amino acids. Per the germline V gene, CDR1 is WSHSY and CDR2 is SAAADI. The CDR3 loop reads CASSEWTGVYEQYF. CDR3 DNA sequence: TGCGCCAGCAGTGAATGGACAGGGGTGTACGAGCAGTACTTC.

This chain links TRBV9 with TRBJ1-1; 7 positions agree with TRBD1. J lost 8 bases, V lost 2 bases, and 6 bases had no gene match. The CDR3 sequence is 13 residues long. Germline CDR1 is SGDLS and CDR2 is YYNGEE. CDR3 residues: CASSVTGLKEAFF. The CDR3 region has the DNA TGTGCCAGCAGCGTGACAGGGCTCAAGGAAGCTTTCTTT.

The CDR3 bases are TGCAGCGTTGAAAGAGAGGGAGATACGCAGTATTTT. Amino acid sequence: CSVEREGDTQYF. The V call is TRBV29-1, the J call TRBJ2-3; D possibly corresponds to TRBD2 (5 bases). The CDR3 is 12 residues long. V lost 2 bases and J 5 bases, leaving 8 bases between the germline ends. The germline V gene has CDR1 SQVTM and CDR2 ANQGSEA.

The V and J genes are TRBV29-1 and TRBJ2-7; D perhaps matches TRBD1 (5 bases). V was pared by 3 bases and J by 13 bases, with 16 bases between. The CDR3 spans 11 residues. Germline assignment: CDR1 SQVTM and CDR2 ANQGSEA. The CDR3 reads CSVETDKRVYF. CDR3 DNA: TGCAGCGTTGAGACGGACAAGCGCGTATACTTC.

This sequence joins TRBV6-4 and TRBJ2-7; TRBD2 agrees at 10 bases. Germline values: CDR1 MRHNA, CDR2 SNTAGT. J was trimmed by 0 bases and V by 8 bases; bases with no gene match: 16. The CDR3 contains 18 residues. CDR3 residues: CASPSRETPSGSSYEQYF. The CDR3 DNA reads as TGTGCCAGCCCGTCACGAGAGACTCCTAGCGGGAGCTCCTACGAGCAGTACTTC.

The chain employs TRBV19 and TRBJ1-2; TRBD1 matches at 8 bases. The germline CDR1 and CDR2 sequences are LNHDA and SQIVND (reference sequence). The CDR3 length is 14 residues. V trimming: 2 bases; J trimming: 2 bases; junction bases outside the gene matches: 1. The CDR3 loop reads CASSIRTGNYGYTF. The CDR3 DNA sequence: TGTGCCAGTAGTATACGGACAGGGAACTATGGCTACACCTTC.

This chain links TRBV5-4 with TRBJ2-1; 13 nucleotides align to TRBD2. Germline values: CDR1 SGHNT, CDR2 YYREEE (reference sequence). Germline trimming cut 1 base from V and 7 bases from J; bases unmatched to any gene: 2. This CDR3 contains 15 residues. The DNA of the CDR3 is TGTGCCAGCAGCTTGAGGACTAGCGGGAGTAATGAGCAGTTCTTC. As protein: CASSLRTSGSNEQFF.

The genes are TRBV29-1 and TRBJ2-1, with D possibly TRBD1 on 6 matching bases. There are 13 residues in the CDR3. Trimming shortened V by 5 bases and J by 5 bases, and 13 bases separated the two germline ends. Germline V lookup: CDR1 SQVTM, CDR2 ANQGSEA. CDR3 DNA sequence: TGCAGCGTTCGCCGGGACACTCACAATGAGCAGTTCTTC. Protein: CSVRRDTHNEQFF.

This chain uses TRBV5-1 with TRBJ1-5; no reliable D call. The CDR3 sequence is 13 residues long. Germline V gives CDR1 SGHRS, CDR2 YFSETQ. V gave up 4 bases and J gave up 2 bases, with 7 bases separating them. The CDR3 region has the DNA TGCGCCAGCAGCCCTACAGGCAATCAGCCCCAGCATTTT. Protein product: CASSPTGNQPQHF.

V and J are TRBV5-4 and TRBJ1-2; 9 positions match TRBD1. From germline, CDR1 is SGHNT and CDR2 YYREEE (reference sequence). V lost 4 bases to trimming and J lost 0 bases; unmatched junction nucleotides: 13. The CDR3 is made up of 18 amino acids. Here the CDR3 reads CASSTPGQGTSANYGYTF. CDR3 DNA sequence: TGTGCCAGCAGCACCCCGGGACAGGGAACAAGCGCTAACTATGGCTACACCTTC.

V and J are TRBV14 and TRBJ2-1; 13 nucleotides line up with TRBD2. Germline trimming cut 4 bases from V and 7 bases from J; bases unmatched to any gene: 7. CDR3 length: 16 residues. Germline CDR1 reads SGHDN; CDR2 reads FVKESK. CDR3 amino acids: CASSPTGLAGKNEQFF. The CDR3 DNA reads TGTGCCAGCAGCCCAACGGGACTAGCGGGAAAAAATGAGCAGTTCTTC. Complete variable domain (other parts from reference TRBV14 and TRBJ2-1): EAGVTQFPSHSVIEKGQTVTLRCDPISGHDNLYWYRRVMGKEIKFLLHFVKESKQDESGMPNNRFLAERTGGTYSTLKVQPAELEDSGVYFCASSPTGLAGKNEQFFGPGTRLTVL.

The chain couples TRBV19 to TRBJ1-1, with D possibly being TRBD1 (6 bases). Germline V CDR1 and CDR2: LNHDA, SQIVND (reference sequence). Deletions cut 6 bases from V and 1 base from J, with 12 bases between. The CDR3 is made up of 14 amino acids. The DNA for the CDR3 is TGTGCCAGTAGACTACAGGGCTGGAACACTGAAGCTTTCTTT. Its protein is CASRLQGWNTEAFF.

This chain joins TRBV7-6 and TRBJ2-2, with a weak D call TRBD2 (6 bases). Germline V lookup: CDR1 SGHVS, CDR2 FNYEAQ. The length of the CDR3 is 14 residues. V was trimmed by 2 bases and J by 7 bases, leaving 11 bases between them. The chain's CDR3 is CASSLTQGGGELFF. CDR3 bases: TGTGCCAGCAGCTTAACCCAGGGAGGCGGGGAGCTGTTTTTT.

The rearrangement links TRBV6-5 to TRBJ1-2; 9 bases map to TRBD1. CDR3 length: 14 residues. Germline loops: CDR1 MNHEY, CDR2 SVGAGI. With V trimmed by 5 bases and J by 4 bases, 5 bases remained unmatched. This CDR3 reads CASSQQGAPYGYTF. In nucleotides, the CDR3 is TGTGCCAGCAGTCAACAGGGGGCCCCCTATGGCTACACCTTC.

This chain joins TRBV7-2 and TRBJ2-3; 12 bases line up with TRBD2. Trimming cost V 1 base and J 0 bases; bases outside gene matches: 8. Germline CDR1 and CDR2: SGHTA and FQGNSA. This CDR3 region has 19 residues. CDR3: CASSLVWASGRASTDTQYF. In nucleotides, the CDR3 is TGTGCCAGCAGCTTAGTTTGGGCTAGCGGGAGGGCTAGCACAGATACGCAGTATTTT.

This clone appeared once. CDR3 region: CASAGSVPDTQYF. The CDR3 DNA sequence: TGTGCCAGCGCGGGTAGCGTCCCGGATACGCAGTATTTT. The V gene is TRBV28, the J gene TRBJ2-3, with D perhaps TRBD2 (5 bases). V was cut by 8 bases and J by 6 bases, with 15 bases left in between. The V gene's germline CDR1 is MDHEN and CDR2 SYDVKM. CDR3 length: 13 residues.

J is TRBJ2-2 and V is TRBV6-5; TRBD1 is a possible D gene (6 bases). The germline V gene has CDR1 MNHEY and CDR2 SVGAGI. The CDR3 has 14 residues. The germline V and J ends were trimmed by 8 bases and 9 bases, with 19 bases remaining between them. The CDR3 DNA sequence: TGTGCCAGCCGGAGGACGCGGCAGGGGAGGGAGCTGTTTTTT. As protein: CASRRTRQGRELFF.

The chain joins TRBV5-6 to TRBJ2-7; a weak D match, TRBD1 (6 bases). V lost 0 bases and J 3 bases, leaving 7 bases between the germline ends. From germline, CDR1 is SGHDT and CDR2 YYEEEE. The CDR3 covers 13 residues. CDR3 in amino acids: CASSLAGVYEQYF. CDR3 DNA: TGTGCCAGCAGCTTGGCAGGGGTCTACGAGCAGTACTTC.

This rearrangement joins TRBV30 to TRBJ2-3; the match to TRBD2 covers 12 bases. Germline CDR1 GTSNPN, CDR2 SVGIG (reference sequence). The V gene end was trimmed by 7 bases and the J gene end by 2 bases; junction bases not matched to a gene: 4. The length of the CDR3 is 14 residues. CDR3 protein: CALRLAGATDTQYF. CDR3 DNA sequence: TGTGCCTTACGACTAGCGGGGGCCACAGATACGCAGTATTTT.

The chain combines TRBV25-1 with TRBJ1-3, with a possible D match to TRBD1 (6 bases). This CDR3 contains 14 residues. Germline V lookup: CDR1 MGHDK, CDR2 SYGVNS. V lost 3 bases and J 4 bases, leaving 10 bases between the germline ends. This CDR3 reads CASSDTGLGNTIYF. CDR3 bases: TGTGCCAGCAGTGATACAGGGTTAGGAAACACCATATATTTT.

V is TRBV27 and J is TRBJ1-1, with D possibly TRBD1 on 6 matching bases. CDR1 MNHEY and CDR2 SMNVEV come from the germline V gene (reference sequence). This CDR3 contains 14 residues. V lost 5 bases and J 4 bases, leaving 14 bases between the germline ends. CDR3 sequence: CASSRILGGTEAFF. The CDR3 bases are TGTGCCAGCAGTCGCATACTAGGGGGCACTGAAGCTTTCTTT.

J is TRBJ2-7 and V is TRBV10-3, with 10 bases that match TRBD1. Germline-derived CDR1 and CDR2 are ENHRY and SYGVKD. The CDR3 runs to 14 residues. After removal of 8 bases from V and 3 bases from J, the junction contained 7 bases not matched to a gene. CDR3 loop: CAISGQGGFYEQYF. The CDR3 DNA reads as TGTGCCATCTCCGGACAGGGGGGATTCTACGAGCAGTACTTC.